The 2 T cell receptor beta chains listed next were all sequenced from one sample in a study of brain T cells in children with intractable seizures. Time point reported: blood from clinic visit 5 months post-surgery; TSC patient then seizure free. Produced via immunoSEQ multiplex PCR; TCRdb's table is partial and in-frame only. Of 300,000 to 400,000 clones detected, nearly 95% appear once; the ten largest clones hold around 5%. Sequenced here: peripheral blood, sampled 4 to 5 months after surgery. Receptors originate from a boy under two years old with tuberous sclerosis and intractable seizures.

The genes are TRBV24-1 and TRBJ2-1; the D gene is possibly TRBD2 (6 bases). CDR1 and CDR2 (germline): KGHDR, SFDVKD. Trimming took off 0 bases at V and 5 bases at J, with 13 bases between the two ends. CDR3 size: 16 residues. The CDR3 DNA reads as TGTGCCACCAGTGATTTGGTAGCGGACATAAACAATGAGCAGTTCTTC. Residues: CATSDLVADINNEQFF.

The table lists this clone with a count of one. The chain has TRBV7-8 and TRBJ2-1; 8 bases line up with TRBD2. The CDR3 runs to 15 residues. V was pared by 4 bases and J by 8 bases, with 10 bases of the junction left unmatched. CDR1 is SGHVS and CDR2 is FQNEAQ in the germline V gene. CDR3 loop: CASSSGGEGGHEQFF. CDR3 coding DNA: TGTGCCAGCAGCTCCGGGGGGGAGGGGGGCCATGAGCAGTTCTTC.